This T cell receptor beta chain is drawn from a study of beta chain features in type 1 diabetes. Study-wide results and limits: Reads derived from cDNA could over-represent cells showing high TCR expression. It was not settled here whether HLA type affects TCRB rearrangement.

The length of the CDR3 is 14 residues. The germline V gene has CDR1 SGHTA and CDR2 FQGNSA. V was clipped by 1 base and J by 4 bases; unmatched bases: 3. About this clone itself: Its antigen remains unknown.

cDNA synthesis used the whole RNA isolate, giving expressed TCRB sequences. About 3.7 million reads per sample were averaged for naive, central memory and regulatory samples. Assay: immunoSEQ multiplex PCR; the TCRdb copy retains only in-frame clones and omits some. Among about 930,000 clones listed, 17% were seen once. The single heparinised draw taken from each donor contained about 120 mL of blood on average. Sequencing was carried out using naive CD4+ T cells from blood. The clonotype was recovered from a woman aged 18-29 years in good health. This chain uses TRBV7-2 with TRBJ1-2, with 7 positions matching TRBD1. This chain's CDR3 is CASSLERQGYGYTF. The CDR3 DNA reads TGTGCCAGCAGCTTAGAAAGACAGGGCTATGGCTACACCTTC.